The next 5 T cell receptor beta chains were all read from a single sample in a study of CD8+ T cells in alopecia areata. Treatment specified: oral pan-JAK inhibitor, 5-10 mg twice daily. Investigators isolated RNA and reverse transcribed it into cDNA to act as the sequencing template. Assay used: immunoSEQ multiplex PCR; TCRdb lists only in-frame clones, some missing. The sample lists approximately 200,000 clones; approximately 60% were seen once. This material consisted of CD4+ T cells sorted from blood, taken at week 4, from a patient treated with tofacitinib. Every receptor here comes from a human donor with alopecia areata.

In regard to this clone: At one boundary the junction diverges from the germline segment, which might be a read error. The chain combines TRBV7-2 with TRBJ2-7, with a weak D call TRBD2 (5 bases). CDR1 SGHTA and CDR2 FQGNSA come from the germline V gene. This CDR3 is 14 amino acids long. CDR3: CASSLDPGSYAQYF. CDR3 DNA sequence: TGTGCCAGCAGCTTAGATCCGGGATCCTACGCGCAGTACTTC.

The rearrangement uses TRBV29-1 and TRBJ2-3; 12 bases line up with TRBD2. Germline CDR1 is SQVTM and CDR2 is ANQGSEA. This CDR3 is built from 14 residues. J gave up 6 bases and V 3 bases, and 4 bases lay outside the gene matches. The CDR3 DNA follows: TGCAGCGTTGACCTAGCGGGAGGGTATGATACGCAGTATTTT. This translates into CSVDLAGGYDTQYF.

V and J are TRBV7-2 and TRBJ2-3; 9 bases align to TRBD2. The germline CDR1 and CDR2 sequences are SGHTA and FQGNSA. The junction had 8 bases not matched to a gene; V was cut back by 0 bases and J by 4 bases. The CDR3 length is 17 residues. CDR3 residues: CASSLALSGRLSDTQYF. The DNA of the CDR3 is TGTGCCAGCAGCTTAGCGCTGAGCGGGAGGTTGTCAGATACGCAGTATTTT.

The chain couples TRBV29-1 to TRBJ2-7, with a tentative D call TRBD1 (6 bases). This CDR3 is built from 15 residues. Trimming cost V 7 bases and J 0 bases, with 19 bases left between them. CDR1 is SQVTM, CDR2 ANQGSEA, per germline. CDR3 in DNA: TGCAGCGCCGTCGGGGCTCAGGGGACCTCCTACGAGCAGTACTTC. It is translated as CSAVGAQGTSYEQYF.

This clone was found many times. In DNA, the CDR3 is TGTGCCAGCAGCTTACTGGGGTCGAACACTGAAGCTTTCTTT. It codes for CASSLLGSNTEAFF. The chain couples TRBV7-3 to TRBJ1-1; unclear D gene. CDR1 and CDR2 from the germline V gene are SGHTA and FQGTGA. V lost 2 bases, J lost 1 base, and 8 bases lay in between. The CDR3 has 14 amino acids.